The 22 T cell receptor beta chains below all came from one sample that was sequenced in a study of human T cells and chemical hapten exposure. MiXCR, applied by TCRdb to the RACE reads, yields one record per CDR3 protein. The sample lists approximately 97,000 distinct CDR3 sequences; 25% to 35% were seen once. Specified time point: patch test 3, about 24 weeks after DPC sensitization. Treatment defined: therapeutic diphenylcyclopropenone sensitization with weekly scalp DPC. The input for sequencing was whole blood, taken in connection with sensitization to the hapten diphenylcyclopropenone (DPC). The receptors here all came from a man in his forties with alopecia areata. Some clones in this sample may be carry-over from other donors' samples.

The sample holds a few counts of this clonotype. CDR3 bases: TGCGCCAGCAGCTTGCCCCGACACATATACAATGAGCAGTTCTTC. This gives the protein CASSLPRHIYNEQFF. The chain recombines TRBV5-1 with TRBJ2-1; D is uncertain. The V gene lost 1 base and the J gene lost 4 bases, with 12 bases spanning the gap. The germline gives CDR1 SGHRS, CDR2 YFSETQ. The CDR3 loop spans 15 amino acids. Based on the CDR3 plus reference TRBV5-1 and TRBJ2-1, the full variable domain is KAGVTQTPRYLIKTRGQQVTLSCSPISGHRSVSWYQQTPGQGLQFLFEYFSETQRNKGNFPGRFSGRQFSNSRSEMNVSTLELGDSALYLCASSLPRHIYNEQFFGPGTRLTVL.

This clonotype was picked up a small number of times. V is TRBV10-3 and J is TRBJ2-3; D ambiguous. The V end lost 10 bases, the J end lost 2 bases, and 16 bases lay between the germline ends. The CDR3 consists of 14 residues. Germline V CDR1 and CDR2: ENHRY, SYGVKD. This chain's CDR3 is CASKSEYPTDTQYF. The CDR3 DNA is TGTGCCAGCAAATCGGAGTACCCCACAGATACGCAGTATTTT.

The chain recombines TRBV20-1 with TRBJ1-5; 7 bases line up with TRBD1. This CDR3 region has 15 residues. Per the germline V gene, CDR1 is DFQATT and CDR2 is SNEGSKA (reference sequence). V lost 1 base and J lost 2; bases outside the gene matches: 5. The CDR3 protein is CSARGGGTGNQPQHF. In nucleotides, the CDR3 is TGCAGTGCTAGAGGTGGAGGGACAGGCAATCAGCCCCAGCATTTT.

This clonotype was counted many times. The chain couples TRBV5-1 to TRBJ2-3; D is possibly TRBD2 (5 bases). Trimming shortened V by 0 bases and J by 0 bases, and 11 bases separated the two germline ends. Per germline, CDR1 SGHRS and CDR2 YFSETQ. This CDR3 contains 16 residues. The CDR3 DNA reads TGCGCCAGCAGCTTGGGAGCGGTATCTAGCACAGATACGCAGTATTTT. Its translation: CASSLGAVSSTDTQYF.

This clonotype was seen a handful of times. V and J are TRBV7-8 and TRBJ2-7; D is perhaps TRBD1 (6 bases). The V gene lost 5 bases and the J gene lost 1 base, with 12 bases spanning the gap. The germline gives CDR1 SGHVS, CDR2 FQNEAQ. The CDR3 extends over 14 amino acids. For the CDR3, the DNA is TGTGCCAGCAGCCCCTGGGACACTTCCTACGAGCAGTACTTC. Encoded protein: CASSPWDTSYEQYF.

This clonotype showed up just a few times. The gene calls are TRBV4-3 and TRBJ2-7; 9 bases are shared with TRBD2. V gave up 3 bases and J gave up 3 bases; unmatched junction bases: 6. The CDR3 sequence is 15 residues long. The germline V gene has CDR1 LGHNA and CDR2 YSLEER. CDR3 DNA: TGCGCCAGCAGCCAGGAAGCGGGAGGATACTACGAGCAGTACTTC. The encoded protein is CASSQEAGGYYEQYF.

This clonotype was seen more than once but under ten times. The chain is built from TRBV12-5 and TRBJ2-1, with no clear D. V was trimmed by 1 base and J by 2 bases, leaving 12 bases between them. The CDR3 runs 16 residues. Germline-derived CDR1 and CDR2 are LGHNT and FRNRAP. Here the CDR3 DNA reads TGTGCTAGTGGTTTGGCACCAAGTCCTGCCTACAATGAGCAGTTCTTC. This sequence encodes CASGLAPSPAYNEQFF.

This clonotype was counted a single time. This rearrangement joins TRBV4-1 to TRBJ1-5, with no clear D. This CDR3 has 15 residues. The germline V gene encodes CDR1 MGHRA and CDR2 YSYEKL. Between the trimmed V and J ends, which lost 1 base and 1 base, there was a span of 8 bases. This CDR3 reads CASSQATASNQPQHF. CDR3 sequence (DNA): TGCGCCAGCAGCCAAGCGACCGCCAGCAATCAGCCCCAGCATTTT.

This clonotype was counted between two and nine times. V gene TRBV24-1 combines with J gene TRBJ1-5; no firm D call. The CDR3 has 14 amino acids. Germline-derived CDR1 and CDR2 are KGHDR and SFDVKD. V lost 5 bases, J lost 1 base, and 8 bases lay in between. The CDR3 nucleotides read TGTGCCACCAGTGTTCACGGGAGCAATCAGCCCCAGCATTTT. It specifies CATSVHGSNQPQHF.

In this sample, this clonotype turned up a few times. The CDR3: CASSLGYGEGRAKNIQYF. The CDR3 coding sequence is TGTGCCAGCAGTCTCGGTTATGGGGAGGGCCGGGCCAAAAACATTCAGTACTTC. This chain uses TRBV28 with TRBJ2-4; 7 bases are shared with TRBD2. The germline V gene has CDR1 MDHEN and CDR2 SYDVKM. V was clipped by 5 bases and J by 1 base; unmatched bases: 14. This CDR3 is 18 amino acids long.

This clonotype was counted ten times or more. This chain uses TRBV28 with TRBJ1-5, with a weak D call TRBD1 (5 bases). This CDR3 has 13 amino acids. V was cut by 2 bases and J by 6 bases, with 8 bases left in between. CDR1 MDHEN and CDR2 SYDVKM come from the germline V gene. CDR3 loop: CASSLGGTQPQHF. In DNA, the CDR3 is TGTGCCAGCAGTTTAGGGGGTACTCAGCCCCAGCATTTT.

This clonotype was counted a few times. The CDR3 reads CASSPELFGTGANVLTF. CDR3 bases: TGTGCCAGCTCACCTGAGCTCTTCGGGACTGGGGCCAACGTCCTGACTTTC. The rearrangement joins TRBV18 to TRBJ2-6, with a tentative D call TRBD2 (5 bases). Per germline, CDR1 KGHSH and CDR2 LQKENI. V was cut by 3 bases and J by 2 bases, with 14 bases left in between. This CDR3 has 17 residues.

The CDR3 DNA reads as TGCAGCGTTGCCTTTGGGGTTAACACTGAAGCTTTCTTT. This translates into CSVAFGVNTEAFF. The chain links TRBV29-1 to TRBJ1-1; D gene ambiguous. Trimming removed 4 bases from V and 2 bases from J, with 11 bases in between. There are 13 residues in the CDR3. Germline V gene data show CDR1 as SQVTM and CDR2 as ANQGSEA.

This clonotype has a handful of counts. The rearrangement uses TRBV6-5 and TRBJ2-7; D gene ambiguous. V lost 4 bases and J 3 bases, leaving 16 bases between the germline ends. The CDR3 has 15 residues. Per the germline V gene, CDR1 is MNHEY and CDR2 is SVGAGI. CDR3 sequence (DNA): TGTGCCAGCAGTTTAATTCTTGGACCTAACTACGAGCAGTACTTC. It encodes CASSLILGPNYEQYF.

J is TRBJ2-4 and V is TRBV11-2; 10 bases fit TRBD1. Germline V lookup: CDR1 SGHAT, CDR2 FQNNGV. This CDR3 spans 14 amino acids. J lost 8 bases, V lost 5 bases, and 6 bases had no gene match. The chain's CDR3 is CASSLTGGADIQYF. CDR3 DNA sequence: TGTGCCAGCAGCCTGACAGGGGGCGCAGACATTCAGTACTTC.

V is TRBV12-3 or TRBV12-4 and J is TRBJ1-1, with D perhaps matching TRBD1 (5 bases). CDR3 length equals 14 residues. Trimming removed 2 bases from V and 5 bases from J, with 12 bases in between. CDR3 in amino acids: CASSLSGGLTEAFF. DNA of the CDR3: TGTGCCAGCAGTTTATCTGGGGGGTTAACTGAAGCTTTCTTT.

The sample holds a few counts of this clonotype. The CDR3 sequence is CASSYEGRGFGTDTQYF. DNA for the CDR3: TGTGCCAGCAGCTACGAAGGGCGGGGATTCGGCACAGATACGCAGTATTTT. This chain joins TRBV7-3 and TRBJ2-3, with D maybe TRBD2 (6 bases). The CDR3 has 17 amino acids. The V end was cut by 4 bases, the J end by 1 base, with 18 bases between. The germline gives CDR1 SGHTA, CDR2 FQGTGA.

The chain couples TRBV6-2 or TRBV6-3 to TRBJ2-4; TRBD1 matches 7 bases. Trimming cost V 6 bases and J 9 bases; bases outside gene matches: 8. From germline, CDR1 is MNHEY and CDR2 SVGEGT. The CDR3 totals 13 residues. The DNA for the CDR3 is TGTGCCAGCAGCACAGGGGTTGAAGGCATTCAGTACTTC. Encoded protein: CASSTGVEGIQYF.

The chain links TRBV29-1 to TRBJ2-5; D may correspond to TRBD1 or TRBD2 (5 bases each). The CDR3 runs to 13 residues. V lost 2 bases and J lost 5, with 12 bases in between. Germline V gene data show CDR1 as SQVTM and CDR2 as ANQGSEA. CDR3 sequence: CSVEQGAGETQYF. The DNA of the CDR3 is TGCAGCGTTGAACAGGGAGCCGGGGAGACCCAGTACTTC.

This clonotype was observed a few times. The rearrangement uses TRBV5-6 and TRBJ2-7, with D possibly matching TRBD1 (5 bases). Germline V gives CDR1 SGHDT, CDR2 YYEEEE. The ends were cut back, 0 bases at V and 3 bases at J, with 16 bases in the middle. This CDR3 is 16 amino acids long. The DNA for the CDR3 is TGTGCCAGCAGCTTGGCCCTCCAGGGTTGGAACTACGAGCAGTACTTC. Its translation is CASSLALQGWNYEQYF. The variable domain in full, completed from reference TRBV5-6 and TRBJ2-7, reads DAGVTQSPTHLIKTRGQQVTLRCSPKSGHDTVSWYQQALGQGPQFIFQYYEEEERQRGNFPDRFSGHQFPNYSSELNVNALLLGDSALYLCASSLALQGWNYEQYFGPGTRLTVT.

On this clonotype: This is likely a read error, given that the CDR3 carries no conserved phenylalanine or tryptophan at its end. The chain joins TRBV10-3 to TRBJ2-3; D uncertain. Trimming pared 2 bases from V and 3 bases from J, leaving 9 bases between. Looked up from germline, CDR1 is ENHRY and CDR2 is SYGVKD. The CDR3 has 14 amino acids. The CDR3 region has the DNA TGTGCCATCAGTGAGACCACGGAAACAGATACGCAGTATTCT. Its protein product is CAISETTETDTQYS.

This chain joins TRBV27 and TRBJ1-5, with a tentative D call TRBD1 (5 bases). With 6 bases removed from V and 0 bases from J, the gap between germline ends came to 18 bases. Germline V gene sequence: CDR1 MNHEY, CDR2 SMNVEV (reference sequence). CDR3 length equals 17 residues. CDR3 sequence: CASRSIRDGSSNQPQHF. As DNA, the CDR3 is TGTGCCAGCAGATCCATCCGGGACGGTTCTAGCAATCAGCCCCAGCATTTT.